Following are 17 T cell receptor beta chains from one sample sequenced in a study of blood T cell repertoires in COVID-19. The method was immunoSEQ multiplex PCR; TCRdb's version includes in-frame clones alone and lacks a portion of them. The repertoire has 120,000 to 150,000 clones, around 84% of them found once; the top ten carry about 5%. Specimen: peripheral blood. All receptors derive from a human donor in a cohort sampled during active COVID-19.

This chain links TRBV19 with TRBJ1-2; 8 nucleotides align to TRBD1. CDR3 size: 13 residues. Germline values: CDR1 LNHDA, CDR2 SQIVND (reference sequence). Trimming took 5 bases from V and 6 from J; bases not matched to a gene: 5. CDR3 amino acids: CASSVDRVDGYTF. As DNA, the CDR3 is TGTGCCAGTAGTGTGGACAGGGTGGATGGCTACACCTTC.

The V gene is TRBV11-2, the J gene TRBJ2-5; a possible D gene is TRBD2 (5 bases). This CDR3 has 12 residues. V lost 6 bases, J lost 5 bases, and 10 bases lay in between. The V gene's germline CDR1 is SGHAT and CDR2 FQNNGV. The DNA for the CDR3 is TGTGCCAGCAGGCCCCCGGGGGAGACCCAGTACTTC. This sequence encodes CASRPPGETQYF. Together with reference TRBV11-2 and TRBJ2-5, the CDR3 gives the full variable domain: EAGVAQSPRYKIIEKRQSVAFWCNPISGHATLYWYQQILGQGPKLLIQFQNNGVVDDSQLPKDRFSAERLKGVDSTLKIQPAKLEDSAVYLCASRPPGETQYFGPGTRLLVL.

The V and J genes are TRBV2 and TRBJ2-5, with 10 bases aligning to TRBD2. This CDR3 is built from 14 residues. The V gene's germline CDR1 is SNHLY and CDR2 FYNNEI. Trimming removed 7 bases from V and 4 bases from J; junction bases left unmatched: 6. The CDR3 sequence: CASKSGRAGETQYF. In DNA, the CDR3 is TGTGCCAGCAAGAGCGGGAGGGCGGGAGAGACCCAGTACTTC.

This clone has at least ten counts. The CDR3 spells CASSQGLGEPLPPLHF. CDR3 coding DNA: TGTGCCAGCAGCCAAGGGTTGGGAGAACCCCTACCACCCCTCCACTTT. This chain links TRBV3-1 (or the pseudogene TRBV3-2) with TRBJ1-6; D uncertain. In germline, CDR1 is LGHDT, CDR2 YNNKEL (reference sequence). With 1 base removed from V and 11 bases from J, the gap between germline ends came to 18 bases. CDR3 length equals 16 residues.

The table lists this clone with many counts. This rearrangement joins TRBV7-2 to TRBJ2-3; D perhaps matches TRBD1 (6 bases). CDR1 is SGHTA, CDR2 FQGNSA, per germline. CDR3 size: 15 residues. V was shortened by 2 bases and J by 2 bases, with 11 bases between the two germline ends. The CDR3 DNA reads TGTGCCAGCAGCTTAATAGGGACATTCACAGATACGCAGTATTTT. It yields the protein CASSLIGTFTDTQYF. The variable domain in full, completed from reference TRBV7-2 and TRBJ2-3, reads GAGVSQSPSNKVTEKGKDVELRCDPISGHTALYWYRQSLGQGLEFLIYFQGNSAPDKSGLPSDRFSAERTGGSVSTLTIQRTQQEDSAVYLCASSLIGTFTDTQYFGPGTRLTVL.

The chain recombines TRBV21-1 with TRBJ2-6; the table assigns TRBD1, which was not confirmed against the DNA. TRBV21-1 constitutes a pseudogene. The CDR3 has 17 amino acids. The CDR3 is CASSLWQAYSGANVLTF. In nucleotides, the CDR3 is TGTGCCAGCAGCTTATGGCAGGCCTACTCTGGGGCCAACGTCCTGACTTTC.

The chain has TRBV7-6 and TRBJ1-3, with unresolved D. CDR3 length: 17 amino acids. Germline loops: CDR1 SGHVS, CDR2 FNYEAQ. V was cut by 5 bases and J by 3 bases, with 20 bases left in between. As DNA, the CDR3 is TGTGCCAGCAGCCCTAGTGGCCCCTCCTTGGATGGAAACACCATATATTTT. Amino acid sequence: CASSPSGPSLDGNTIYF. Combining the CDR3 with reference TRBV7-6 and TRBJ1-3 gives the whole variable domain GAGVSQSPRYKVTKRGQDVALRCDPISGHVSLYWYRQALGQGPEFLTYFNYEAQQDKSGLPNDRFSAERPEGSISTLTIQRTEQRDSAMYRCASSPSGPSLDGNTIYFGEGSWLTVV.

The gene calls are TRBV2 and TRBJ2-1; 12 nucleotides match TRBD2. CDR3 length: 17 residues. The germline CDR1 and CDR2 sequences are SNHLY and FYNNEI. The V segment lost 6 bases and the J segment 3 bases; nucleotides outside the gene matches: 9. CDR3 sequence: CASRGLAGGPGYNEQFF. CDR3 coding DNA: TGTGCCAGCAGGGGGCTAGCGGGAGGGCCGGGCTACAATGAGCAGTTCTTC.

J is TRBJ1-1 and V is TRBV5-1, with TRBD1 matching over 11 bases. This CDR3 contains 14 residues. J gave up 4 bases and V 2 bases, and 1 base lay outside the gene matches. Germline V CDR1 and CDR2: SGHRS, YFSETQ. CDR3 coding DNA: TGCGCCAGCAGCTTCGGGACAGGGGGCACTGAAGCTTTCTTT. Its protein is CASSFGTGGTEAFF.

V and J are TRBV5-1 and TRBJ1-6; 11 nucleotides line up with TRBD1. The trim removed 3 bases at V and 6 bases at J, leaving 5 bases unmatched. Germline CDR1 SGHRS, CDR2 YFSETQ. The CDR3 runs 16 residues. The CDR3 DNA is TGCGCCAGCAGCTGGGGGACAGGGGGAATTAATTCACCCCTCCACTTT. It codes for CASSWGTGGINSPLHF.

J is TRBJ2-7 and V is TRBV7-8; D not certain. Germline CDR1 and CDR2: SGHVS and FQNEAQ. This CDR3 is 12 amino acids long. Trimming took 3 bases from V and 7 from J, leaving 10 bases between them. The CDR3 sequence is CASSFTDREQYF. The CDR3 nucleotides read TGTGCCAGCAGCTTTACAGATCGGGAGCAGTACTTC.

The chain couples TRBV6-2 or TRBV6-3 to TRBJ2-2, with D maybe TRBD1 (6 bases). The CDR3 extends over 19 amino acids. The V gene lost 0 bases and the J gene lost 3 bases, with 20 bases spanning the gap. Germline CDR1 reads MNHEY; CDR2 reads SVGEGT. The CDR3 region has the DNA TGTGCCAGCAGTTACTCGCATCAAGGGGCGCAGGGGTACACCGGGGAGCTGTTTTTT. This translates into CASSYSHQGAQGYTGELFF.

This clone was picked up many times. The CDR3 DNA reads TGTGCCAGCAGCCAAAGGGGTAGCCATGAGCAGTTCTTC. It specifies CASSQRGSHEQFF. The chain couples TRBV3-1 (or the pseudogene TRBV3-2) to TRBJ2-1, with D maybe TRBD1 (5 bases). The CDR3 has 13 amino acids. The ends were cut back, 2 bases at V and 8 bases at J, with 10 bases in the middle. Germline V gives CDR1 LGHDT, CDR2 YNNKEL (reference sequence).

This clone was seen just once. The chain joins TRBV6-1 to TRBJ2-3; 7 nucleotides align to TRBD2. V was pared by 0 bases and J by 3 bases, with 6 bases of the junction left unmatched. The CDR3 is 16 residues long. CDR1 is MNHNS, CDR2 SASEGT, per germline. In DNA form, the CDR3 reads TGTGCCAGCAGTGAAGCGGGCGGGGGTGTAACAGATACGCAGTATTTT. Translation: CASSEAGGGVTDTQYF.

This clone turned up a few times. The V call is TRBV7-3, the J call TRBJ2-2, with D maybe TRBD1 (6 bases). The CDR3 is 18 residues long. CDR1 is SGHTA, CDR2 FQGTGA, per germline. Trimming pared 3 bases from V and 1 base from J, leaving 18 bases between. The CDR3 coding sequence is TGTGCCAGCAGCTTGGGGGCCGTGGGGCGTGGGAACACCGGGGAGCTGTTTTTT. Its translation: CASSLGAVGRGNTGELFF.

The chain is built from TRBV25-1 and TRBJ1-2; D remains ambiguous. The CDR3 is made up of 14 amino acids. V lost 2 bases, J lost 1 base, and 8 bases lay in between. Germline CDR1 and CDR2: MGHDK and SYGVNS. The CDR3 coding sequence is TGTGCCAGCAGTGAAGAGGGTGGTAACTATGGCTACACCTTC. Translated: CASSEEGGNYGYTF.

The J gene is TRBJ1-2, the V gene TRBV5-6, with a weak D call TRBD1 (6 bases). V lost 1 base to trimming and J lost 2 bases, with 21 bases between them. This CDR3 region has 18 residues. Germline CDR1 is SGHDT and CDR2 is YYEEEE. The CDR3 loop reads CASSLNVRGYGRNYGYTF. In DNA, the CDR3 is TGTGCCAGCAGCTTGAATGTCAGGGGATATGGTAGGAACTATGGCTACACCTTC.